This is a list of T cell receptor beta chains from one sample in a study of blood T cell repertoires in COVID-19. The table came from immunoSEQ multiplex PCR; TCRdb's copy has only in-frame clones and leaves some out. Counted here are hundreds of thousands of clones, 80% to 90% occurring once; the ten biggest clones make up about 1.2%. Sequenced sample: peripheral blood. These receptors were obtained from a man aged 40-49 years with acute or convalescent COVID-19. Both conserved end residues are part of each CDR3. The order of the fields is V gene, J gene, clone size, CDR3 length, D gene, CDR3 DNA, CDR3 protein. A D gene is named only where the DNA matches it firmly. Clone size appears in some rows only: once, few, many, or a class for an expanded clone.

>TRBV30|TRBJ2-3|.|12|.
TGTGCCTGGAGTGTAGGCGGGGAGACGCAGTATTTT
CAWSVGGETQYF
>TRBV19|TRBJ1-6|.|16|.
TGTGCCAGTAGTCCCAATTACCAACGTACAAATTCACCCCTCCACTTT
CASSPNYQRTNSPLHF
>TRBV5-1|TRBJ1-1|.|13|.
TGCGCCAGCAGCTCACAGGGAAGCACTGAAGCTTTCTTT
CASSSQGSTEAFF
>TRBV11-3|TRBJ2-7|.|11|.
TGTGCCAGCAGCTCCGGAGGGCGCATCAACTTC
CASSSGGRINF
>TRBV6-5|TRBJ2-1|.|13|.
TGTGCCAGCATCGAGACAGTCTACAATGAGCAGTTCTTC
CASIETVYNEQFF
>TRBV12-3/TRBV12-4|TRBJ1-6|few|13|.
TGTGCCAGCAGTTTACAGGTAGATTCACCCCTCCACTTT
CASSLQVDSPLHF
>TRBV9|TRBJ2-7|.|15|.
TGTGCCAGCAGCGTCGGGCTAGGGGTAAACTACGAGCAGTACTTC
CASSVGLGVNYEQYF
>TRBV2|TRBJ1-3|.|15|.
TGTGCCAGCAGTGAATTTGGGAGCTCTGGAAACACCATATATTTT
CASSEFGSSGNTIYF
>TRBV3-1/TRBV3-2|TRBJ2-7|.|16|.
TGTGCCAGCAGCCAAGAAGTCCAGGGGTTCTCGGACGAGCAGTACTTC
CASSQEVQGFSDEQYF
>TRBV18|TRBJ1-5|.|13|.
TGTGCCAGCTCACCGGACAGTAACCAGCCCCAGCATTTT
CASSPDSNQPQHF
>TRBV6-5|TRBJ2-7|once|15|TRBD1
TGTGCCAGCAGTTCGGACAGGTGGAGCTCCTACGAGCAGTACTTC
CASSSDRWSSYEQYF
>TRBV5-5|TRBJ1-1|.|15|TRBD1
TGTGCCAGCAGCCCGCTCCCAGGGGGAAACACTGAAGCTTTCTTT
CASSPLPGGNTEAFF